This TCR beta chain was identified during a study of regulatory T cells in long-lasting Graves disease. Overall study findings and caveats: Persistent cases favored TRBV28, TRBJ1-2 and TRBJ2-5.

TCR beta libraries were built with iRepertoire HTBI primers and Arm-PCR of CDR3 regions. TCRdb re-derived calls from the multiplex PCR reads in MiXCR, one entry per CDR3 protein. The sample lists approximately 400,000 distinct CDR3 sequences; about 20% were seen once. V lost 1 base to trimming and J lost 6 bases, with 9 bases between them. The CDR3 sequence is 14 residues long. Germline V CDR1 and CDR2: LGHNT, FRNRAP. Time point indicated: persistent/refractory GD, antithyroid drugs over 5 years with positive TRAb. PBMC-derived RNA was used for the TCR library. This clonotype was observed a handful of times. Its antigen is unidentified.

This clonotype was obtained from a female donor with Graves disease. The chain carries TRBV12-5 and TRBJ2-2; D call uncertain. The source material was peripheral blood mononuclear cells (PBMCs), sampled when the disease was refractory, from a patient treated with antithyroid drugs. CDR3 DNA sequence: TGTGCTAGTGGTTTGGGCAGAATCCCCGGGGAGCTGTTTTTT. This codes for CASGLGRIPGELFF. The variable domain in full, completed from reference TRBV12-5 and TRBJ2-2, reads DARVTQTPRHKVTEMGQEVTMRCQPILGHNTVFWYRQTMMQGLELLAYFRNRAPLDDSGMPKDRFSAEMPDATLATLKIQPSEPRDSAVYFCASGLGRIPGELFFGEGSRLTVL.